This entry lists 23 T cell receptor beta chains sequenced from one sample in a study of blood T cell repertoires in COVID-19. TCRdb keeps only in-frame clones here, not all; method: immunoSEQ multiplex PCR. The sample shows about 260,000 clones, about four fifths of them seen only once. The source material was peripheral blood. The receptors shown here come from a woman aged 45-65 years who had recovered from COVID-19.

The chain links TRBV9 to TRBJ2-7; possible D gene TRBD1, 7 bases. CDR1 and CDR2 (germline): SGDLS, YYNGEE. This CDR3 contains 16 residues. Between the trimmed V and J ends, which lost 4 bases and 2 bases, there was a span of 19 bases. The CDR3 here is CASSTGGEGAAYEQYF. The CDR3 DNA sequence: TGTGCCAGCAGCACCGGGGGTGAGGGGGCGGCCTACGAGCAGTACTTC.

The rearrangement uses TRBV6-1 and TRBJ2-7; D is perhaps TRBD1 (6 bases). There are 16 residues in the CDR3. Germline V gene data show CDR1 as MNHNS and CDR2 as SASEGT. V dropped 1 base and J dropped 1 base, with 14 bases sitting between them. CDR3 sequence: CASSEGVGDTSYEQYF. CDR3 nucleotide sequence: TGTGCCAGCAGTGAAGGGGTCGGGGACACGTCCTACGAGCAGTACTTC.

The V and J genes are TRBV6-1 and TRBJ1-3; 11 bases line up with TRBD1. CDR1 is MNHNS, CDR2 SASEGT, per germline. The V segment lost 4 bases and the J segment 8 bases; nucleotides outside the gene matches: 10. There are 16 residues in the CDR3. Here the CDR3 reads CASSGLPGTGGDTIYF. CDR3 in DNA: TGTGCCAGCAGTGGTTTACCCGGGACAGGGGGAGACACCATATATTTT.

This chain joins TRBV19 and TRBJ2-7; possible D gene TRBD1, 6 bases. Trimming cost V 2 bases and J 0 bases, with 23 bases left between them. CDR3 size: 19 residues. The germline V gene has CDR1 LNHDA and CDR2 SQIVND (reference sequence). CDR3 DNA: TGTGCCAGTAGTATAATTTGGGGCCTCGACAGGCCAAGCTCCTACGAGCAGTACTTC. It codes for CASSIIWGLDRPSSYEQYF. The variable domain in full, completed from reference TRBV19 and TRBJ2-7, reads DGGITQSPKYLFRKEGQNVTLSCEQNLNHDAMYWYRQDPGQGLRLIYYSQIVNDFQKGDIAEGYSVSREKKESFPLTVTSAQKNPTAFYLCASSIIWGLDRPSSYEQYFGPGTRLTVT.

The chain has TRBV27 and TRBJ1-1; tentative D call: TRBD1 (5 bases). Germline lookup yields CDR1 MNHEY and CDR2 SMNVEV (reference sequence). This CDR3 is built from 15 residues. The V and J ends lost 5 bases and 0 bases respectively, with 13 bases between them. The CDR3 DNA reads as TGTGCCAGCAGTCGCCTTGGGGCGGTGAACACTGAAGCTTTCTTT. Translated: CASSRLGAVNTEAFF.

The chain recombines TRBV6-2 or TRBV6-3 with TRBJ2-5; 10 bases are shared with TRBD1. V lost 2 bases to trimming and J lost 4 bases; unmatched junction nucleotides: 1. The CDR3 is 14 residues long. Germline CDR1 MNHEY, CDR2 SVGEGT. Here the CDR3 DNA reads TGTGCCAGCAGTTACGGGACAGGGGTAGAGACCCAGTACTTC. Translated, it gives CASSYGTGVETQYF.

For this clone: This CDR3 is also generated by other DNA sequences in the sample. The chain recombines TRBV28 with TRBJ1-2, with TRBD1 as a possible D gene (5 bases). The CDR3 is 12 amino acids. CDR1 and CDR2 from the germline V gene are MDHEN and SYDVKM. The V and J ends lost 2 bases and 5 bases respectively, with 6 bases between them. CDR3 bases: TGTGCCAGCAGTTTACGGGGGTATGGCTACACCTTC. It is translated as CASSLRGYGYTF.

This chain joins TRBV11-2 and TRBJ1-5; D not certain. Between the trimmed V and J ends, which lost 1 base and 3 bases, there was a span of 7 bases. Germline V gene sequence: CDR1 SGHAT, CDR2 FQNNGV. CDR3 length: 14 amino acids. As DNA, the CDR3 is TGTGCCAGCAGCTTAGGCCAGTTCAATCAGCCCCAGCATTTT. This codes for CASSLGQFNQPQHF.

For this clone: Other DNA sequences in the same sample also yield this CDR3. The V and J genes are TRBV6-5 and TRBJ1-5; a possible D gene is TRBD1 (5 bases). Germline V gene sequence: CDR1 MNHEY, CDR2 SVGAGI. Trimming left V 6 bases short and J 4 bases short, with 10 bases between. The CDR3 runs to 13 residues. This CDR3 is CASSRQQNQPQHF. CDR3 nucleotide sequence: TGTGCCAGCAGCCGACAGCAGAATCAGCCCCAGCATTTT.

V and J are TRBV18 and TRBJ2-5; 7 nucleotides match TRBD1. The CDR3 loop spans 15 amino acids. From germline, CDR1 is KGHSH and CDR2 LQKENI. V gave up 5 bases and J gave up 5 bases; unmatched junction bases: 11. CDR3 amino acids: CASSTYNRGRETQYF. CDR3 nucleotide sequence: TGTGCCAGCTCAACATACAACAGGGGTAGGGAGACCCAGTACTTC.

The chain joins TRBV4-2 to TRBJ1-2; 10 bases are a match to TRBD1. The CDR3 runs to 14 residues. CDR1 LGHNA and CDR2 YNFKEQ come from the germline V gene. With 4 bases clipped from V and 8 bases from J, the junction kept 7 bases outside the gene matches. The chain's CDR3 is CASSRGTGEGGYTF. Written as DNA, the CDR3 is TGTGCCAGCAGCCGAGGGACAGGGGAAGGAGGCTACACCTTC.

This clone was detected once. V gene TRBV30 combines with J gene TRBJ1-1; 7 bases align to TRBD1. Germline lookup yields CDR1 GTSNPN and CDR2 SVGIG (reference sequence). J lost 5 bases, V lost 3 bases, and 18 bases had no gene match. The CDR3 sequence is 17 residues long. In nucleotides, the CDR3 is TGTGCCTGGAGCTCCCGCCTACTCAGGGGGGTTAGTACTGAAGCTTTCTTT. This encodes CAWSSRLLRGVSTEAFF. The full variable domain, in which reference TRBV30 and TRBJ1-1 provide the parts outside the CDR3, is SQTIHQWPATLVQPVGSPLSLECTVEGTSNPNLYWYRQAAGRGLQLLFYSVGIGQISSEVPQNLSASRPQDRQFILSSKKLLLSDSGFYLCAWSSRLLRGVSTEAFFGQGTRLTVV.

The CDR3 loop is CAWSPGLQETQYF. DNA of the CDR3: TGTGCCTGGAGTCCGGGGTTGCAGGAGACCCAGTACTTC. The V gene is TRBV30, the J gene TRBJ2-5, with D possibly TRBD2 on 5 matching bases. Trimming left V 2 bases short and J 5 bases short, with 12 bases between. The germline CDR1 and CDR2 sequences are GTSNPN and SVGIG (reference sequence). This CDR3 has 13 residues.

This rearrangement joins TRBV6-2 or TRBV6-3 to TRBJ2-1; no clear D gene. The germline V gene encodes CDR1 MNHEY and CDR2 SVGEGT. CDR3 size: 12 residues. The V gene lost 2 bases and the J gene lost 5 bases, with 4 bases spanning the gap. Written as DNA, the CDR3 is TGTGCCAGCAGTTACCTTCACAATGAGCAGTTCTTC. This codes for CASSYLHNEQFF.

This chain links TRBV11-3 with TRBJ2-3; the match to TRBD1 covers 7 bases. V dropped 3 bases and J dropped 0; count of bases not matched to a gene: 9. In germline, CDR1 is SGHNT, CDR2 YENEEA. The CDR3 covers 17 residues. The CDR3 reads CASSFGGQTLSTDTQYF. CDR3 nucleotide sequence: TGTGCCAGCAGCTTTGGGGGACAGACCCTTAGCACAGATACGCAGTATTTT.

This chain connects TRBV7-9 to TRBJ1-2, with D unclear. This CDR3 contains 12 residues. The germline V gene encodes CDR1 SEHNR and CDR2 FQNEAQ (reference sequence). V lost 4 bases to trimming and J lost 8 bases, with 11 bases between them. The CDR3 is CASSSGSAGYTF. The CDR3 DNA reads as TGTGCCAGCAGCTCTGGTAGTGCAGGCTACACCTTC.

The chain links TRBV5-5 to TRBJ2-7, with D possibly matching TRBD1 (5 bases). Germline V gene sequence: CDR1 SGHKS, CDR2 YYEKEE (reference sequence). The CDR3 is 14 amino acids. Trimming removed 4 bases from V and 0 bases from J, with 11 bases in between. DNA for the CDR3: TGTGCCAGCAGCCCAGGACACTCCTCCTACGAGCAGTACTTC. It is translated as CASSPGHSSYEQYF.

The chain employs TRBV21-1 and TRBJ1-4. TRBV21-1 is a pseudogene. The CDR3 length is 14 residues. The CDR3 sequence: CASSKRGLDEKLFF. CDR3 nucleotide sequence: TGTGCCAGCAGCAAACGAGGTCTCGATGAAAAACTGTTTTTT.

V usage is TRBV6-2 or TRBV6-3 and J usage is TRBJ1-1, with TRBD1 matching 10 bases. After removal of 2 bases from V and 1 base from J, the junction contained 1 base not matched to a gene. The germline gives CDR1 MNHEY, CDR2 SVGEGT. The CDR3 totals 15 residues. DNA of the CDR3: TGTGCCAGCAGTTACGGGACAGGGGCGAACACTGAAGCTTTCTTT. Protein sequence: CASSYGTGANTEAFF.

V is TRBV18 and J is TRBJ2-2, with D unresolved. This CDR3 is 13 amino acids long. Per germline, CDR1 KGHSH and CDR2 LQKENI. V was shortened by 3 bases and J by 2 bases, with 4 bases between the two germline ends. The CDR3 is CASSPLNTGELFF. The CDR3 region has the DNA TGTGCCAGCTCACCCCTAAACACCGGGGAGCTGTTTTTT.

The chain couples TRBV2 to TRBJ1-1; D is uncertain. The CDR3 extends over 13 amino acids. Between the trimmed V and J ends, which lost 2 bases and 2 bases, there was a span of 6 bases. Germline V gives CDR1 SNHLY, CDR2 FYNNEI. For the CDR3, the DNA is TGTGCCAGCAGTGAACAGGTAAACACTGAAGCTTTCTTT. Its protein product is CASSEQVNTEAFF.

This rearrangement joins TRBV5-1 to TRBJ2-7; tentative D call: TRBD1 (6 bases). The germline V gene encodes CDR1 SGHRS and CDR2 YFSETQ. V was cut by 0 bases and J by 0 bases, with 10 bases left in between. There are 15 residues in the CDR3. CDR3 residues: CASSLEQGVSYEQYF. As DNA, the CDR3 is TGCGCCAGCAGCTTGGAACAGGGAGTCTCCTACGAGCAGTACTTC.

The CDR3 bases are TGTGCCAGCAGTACAGGGAGCATGAACACTGAAGCTTTCTTT. Its translation is CASSTGSMNTEAFF. The V call is TRBV27, the J call TRBJ1-1; D perhaps matches TRBD1 (6 bases). From germline, CDR1 is MNHEY and CDR2 SMNVEV (reference sequence). Trimming removed 5 bases at V and 0 bases at J, with 10 bases between. The CDR3 length is 14 residues.